A single sample is the source of the 25 T cell receptor beta chains below, sequenced in a study of cytomegalovirus exposure and HLA in healthy donors. The assay was immunoSEQ multiplex PCR, and TCRdb's table has in-frame clones only and misses some. This sample has about 65,000 clones, with just over 90% found just once. Specimen: PBMCs. The receptors here all came from a woman aged 18 to 35 in good health and CMV-seronegative.

This chain uses TRBV9 with TRBJ2-1; 8 bases match TRBD2. After removal of 4 bases from V and 8 bases from J, the junction contained 11 bases not matched to a gene. The CDR3 spans 15 residues. Germline lookup yields CDR1 SGDLS and CDR2 YYNGEE. CDR3: CASSPRAGAGDEQFF. CDR3 nucleotides: TGTGCCAGCAGCCCCCGAGCGGGAGCGGGGGATGAGCAGTTCTTC.

J is TRBJ1-1 and V is TRBV4-3, with D tentatively TRBD1 (6 bases). Germline assignment: CDR1 LGHNA and CDR2 YSLEER. V lost 0 bases to trimming and J lost 2 bases, with 7 bases between them. The CDR3 extends over 14 amino acids. The DNA of the CDR3 is TGCGCCAGCAGCCAAGACAGGGGTAACACTGAAGCTTTCTTT. Amino acids: CASSQDRGNTEAFF.

This clone was recorded once. The rearrangement joins TRBV5-6 to TRBJ2-1, with D unresolved. The CDR3 has 14 residues. Between the trimmed V and J ends, which lost 4 bases and 0 bases, there was a span of 8 bases. The V gene's germline CDR1 is SGHDT and CDR2 YYEEEE. The CDR3 is CASSPPSSYNEQFF. CDR3 nucleotides: TGTGCCAGCAGCCCCCCGAGCTCCTACAATGAGCAGTTCTTC. Complete variable domain (other parts from reference TRBV5-6 and TRBJ2-1): DAGVTQSPTHLIKTRGQQVTLRCSPKSGHDTVSWYQQALGQGPQFIFQYYEEEERQRGNFPDRFSGHQFPNYSSELNVNALLLGDSALYLCASSPPSSYNEQFFGPGTRLTVL.

The chain joins TRBV4-1 to TRBJ1-3; no firm D call. Germline V CDR1 and CDR2: MGHRA, YSYEKL. V was trimmed by 0 bases and J by 0 bases, leaving 9 bases between them. The length of the CDR3 is 16 residues. The CDR3, as DNA: TGCGCCAGCAGCCAAGAATGGTCCTACTCTGGAAACACCATATATTTT. This translates into CASSQEWSYSGNTIYF.

The J gene is TRBJ1-1, the V gene TRBV10-1; D might be TRBD1 (6 bases). V was shortened by 6 bases and J by 7 bases, with 15 bases between the two germline ends. The CDR3 totals 13 residues. The germline gives CDR1 WNHNN, CDR2 SYGVQD (reference sequence). The CDR3 DNA is TGCGCCAGCAGCGCCTACAGGGAGGGTGAAGCTTTCTTT. Amino acids: CASSAYREGEAFF.

This sequence joins TRBV29-1 and TRBJ2-2; weak D call: TRBD1 (5 bases). This CDR3 region has 14 residues. CDR1 and CDR2 from the germline V gene are SQVTM and ANQGSEA. V was shortened by 6 bases and J by 1 base, with 12 bases between the two germline ends. As DNA, the CDR3 is TGCAGCGTGACCCAGGGATTGAACACCGGGGAGCTGTTTTTT. This encodes CSVTQGLNTGELFF.

The CDR3 coding sequence is TGTGCCAGTAGTATCAGACAGGAGCCTTACAATGAGCAGTTCTTC. This translates into CASSIRQEPYNEQFF. This chain uses TRBV19 with TRBJ2-1; a weak D match, TRBD1 (6 bases). Trimming removed 3 bases from V and 4 bases from J, with 13 bases in between. Germline lookup yields CDR1 LNHDA and CDR2 SQIVND (reference sequence). There are 15 residues in the CDR3.

The gene calls are TRBV27 and TRBJ2-1; 8 bases fit TRBD2. J was trimmed by 12 bases and V by 6 bases; bases with no gene match: 13. The germline CDR1 and CDR2 sequences are MNHEY and SMNVEV (reference sequence). CDR3 size: 14 residues. CDR3: CASSGGASMKGQFF. The CDR3 DNA is TGTGCCAGCAGCGGGGGGGCTTCAATGAAGGGGCAGTTCTTC.

The chain recombines TRBV19 with TRBJ1-2, with 7 bases that match TRBD1. Germline CDR1 reads LNHDA; CDR2 reads SQIVND (reference sequence). Trimming took 3 bases from V and 5 from J; bases not matched to a gene: 9. This CDR3 spans 15 amino acids. This chain's CDR3 is CASSMRPGGSYGYTF. CDR3 DNA sequence: TGTGCCAGTAGTATGAGGCCAGGGGGATCGTATGGCTACACCTTC.

The chain has TRBV6-1 and TRBJ2-2; a possible D gene is TRBD1 (7 bases). V was trimmed by 7 bases and J by 4 bases, leaving 16 bases between them. In germline, CDR1 is MNHNS, CDR2 SASEGT. The CDR3 has 15 residues. The CDR3: CASTLTGEATGELFF. The CDR3 DNA reads TGTGCCAGCACCCTTACAGGGGAGGCCACCGGGGAGCTGTTTTTT.

This sequence joins TRBV10-3 and TRBJ2-5; TRBD2 aligns across 15 bases. With V trimmed by 0 bases and J by 4 bases, 6 bases remained unmatched. The CDR3 has 18 amino acids. Germline loops: CDR1 ENHRY, CDR2 SYGVKD. CDR3 loop: CAISESPRTSGGGETQYF. As DNA, the CDR3 is TGTGCCATCAGTGAGTCCCCGAGGACTAGCGGGGGGGGAGAGACCCAGTACTTC.

This clone was seen only once. The V and J genes are TRBV20-1 and TRBJ2-3, with TRBD1 matching over 7 bases. CDR1 is DFQATT, CDR2 SNEGSKA, per germline (reference sequence). Trimming removed 6 bases from V and 6 bases from J; junction bases left unmatched: 3. The CDR3 consists of 11 residues. The CDR3 loop reads CSALQGDTQYF. The CDR3 region has the DNA TGCAGTGCCCTACAGGGGGATACGCAGTATTTT.

The chain combines TRBV7-2 with TRBJ2-7, with 10 bases that match TRBD2. The CDR3 extends over 15 amino acids. Germline V gene sequence: CDR1 SGHTA, CDR2 FQGNSA. After removal of 1 base from V and 5 bases from J, the junction contained 5 bases not matched to a gene. The CDR3 reads CASSLEAGGPHEQYF. The CDR3 nucleotides are TGTGCCAGCAGCTTAGAAGCGGGAGGGCCCCACGAGCAGTACTTC.

The chain recombines TRBV9 with TRBJ1-1; no reliable D call. The CDR3 covers 13 residues. Deletions cut 3 bases from V and 5 bases from J, with 11 bases between. In germline, CDR1 is SGDLS, CDR2 YYNGEE. The CDR3 sequence is CASSAGSWTEAFF. For the CDR3, the DNA is TGTGCCAGCAGCGCGGGGAGCTGGACTGAAGCTTTCTTT.

V is TRBV5-1 and J is TRBJ2-7; the D gene is possibly TRBD1 (8 bases). CDR1 is SGHRS and CDR2 is YFSETQ in the germline V gene. This CDR3 region has 17 residues. The V end was cut by 3 bases, the J end by 0 bases, with 19 bases between. This CDR3 reads CASSYGTGRGASYEQYF. DNA for the CDR3: TGCGCCAGCAGCTACGGGACAGGCCGGGGGGCCTCCTACGAGCAGTACTTC.

The V gene is TRBV4-1, the J gene TRBJ2-2, with 7 positions matching TRBD1. The V gene end was trimmed by 1 base and the J gene end by 5 bases; junction bases not matched to a gene: 7. CDR1 is MGHRA and CDR2 is YSYEKL in the germline V gene. This CDR3 has 16 residues. The CDR3 DNA is TGCGCCAGCAGCCAAGGGGACAGACCTGTGACCGGGGAGCTGTTTTTT. Translated, it gives CASSQGDRPVTGELFF.

This clone was observed once. The chain couples TRBV4-2 to TRBJ2-7; the match to TRBD2 covers 8 bases. The CDR3 length is 17 residues. The germline V gene encodes CDR1 LGHNA and CDR2 YNFKEQ. The V and J ends lost 0 bases and 3 bases, in that order; junction bases with no gene match: 10. CDR3 DNA: TGTGCCAGCAGCCAAGAGGTGAGGCTAGCGGGCTTCTACGAGCAGTACTTC. This encodes CASSQEVRLAGFYEQYF.

The rearrangement joins TRBV28 to TRBJ2-3; D is perhaps TRBD1 (6 bases). Trimming cost V 4 bases and J 10 bases, with 15 bases left between them. Germline CDR1 MDHEN, CDR2 SYDVKM. CDR3 length: 13 amino acids. In DNA, the CDR3 is TGTGCCAGCAGTTACCAGGGGATTAGTCCGCAGTATTTT. Amino acid sequence: CASSYQGISPQYF.

This chain connects TRBV18 to TRBJ2-2, with TRBD1 identical over 9 bases. With V trimmed by 4 bases and J by 6 bases, 9 bases remained unmatched. The CDR3 has 16 amino acids. CDR1 KGHSH and CDR2 LQKENI come from the germline V gene. The CDR3 nucleotides are TGTGCCAGCTCACTGTCTCGGGACAGGGAAGCCGGGGAGCTGTTTTTT. It codes for CASSLSRDREAGELFF. Full variable domain (rest looked up from reference TRBV18 and TRBJ2-2): NAGVMQNPRHLVRRRGQEARLRCSPMKGHSHVYWYRQLPEEGLKFMVYLQKENIIDESGMPKERFSAEFPKEGPSILRIQQVVRGDSAAYFCASSLSRDREAGELFFGEGSRLTVL.

The J gene is TRBJ2-7, the V gene TRBV28, with 8 nucleotides matching TRBD2. CDR1 is MDHEN and CDR2 is SYDVKM in the germline V gene. The CDR3 runs 15 residues. J lost 1 base, V lost 7 bases, and 9 bases had no gene match. In DNA form, the CDR3 reads TGTGCCAGCACTCCCGCGGGAGGCGGGTCCTACGAGCAGTACTTC. This translates into CASTPAGGGSYEQYF. Variable domain in full (rest from reference TRBV28 and TRBJ2-7): DVKVTQSSRYLVKRTGEKVFLECVQDMDHENMFWYRQDPGLGLRLIYFSYDVKMKEKGDIPEGYSVSREKKERFSLILESASTNQTSMYLCASTPAGGGSYEQYFGPGTRLTVT.

The CDR3 DNA is TGCAGCGTTGGTCTCGGGGCCGGGGAGCTGTTTTTT. Protein sequence: CSVGLGAGELFF. This chain uses TRBV29-1 with TRBJ2-2; weak D call: TRBD2 (5 bases). Trimming stripped 4 bases from V and 6 bases from J, with 9 bases between. Germline assignment: CDR1 SQVTM and CDR2 ANQGSEA. This CDR3 has 12 residues.

The V gene is TRBV15, the J gene TRBJ2-7; TRBD1 might be the D (6 bases). The CDR3 extends over 16 amino acids. CDR1 LNHNV and CDR2 YYDKDF come from the germline V gene (reference sequence). The V gene lost 0 bases and the J gene lost 2 bases, with 14 bases spanning the gap. CDR3 region: CATSRDPWGPPYEQYF. The CDR3 DNA is TGTGCCACCAGCAGAGATCCGTGGGGGCCCCCCTACGAGCAGTACTTC. The complete variable domain, with remaining parts taken from reference TRBV15 and TRBJ2-7, reads DAMVIQNPRYQVTQFGKPVTLSCSQTLNHNVMYWYQQKSSQAPKLLFHYYDKDFNNEADTPDNFQSRRPNTSFCFLDIRSPGLGDTAMYLCATSRDPWGPPYEQYFGPGTRLTVT.

For this clone: One end of the junction is discordant with germline, which a read error may explain. The gene calls are TRBV7-7 and TRBJ1-5; no firm D call. The CDR3 consists of 21 residues. Germline CDR1 reads SSHAT; CDR2 reads FNYEAQ (reference sequence). The CDR3 protein is CASSHIPLRRNNRPSGQPQHF. DNA of the CDR3: TGTGCTAGCAGCCATATCCCCCTTAGACGGAATAATCGGCCCTCGGGTCAGCCCCAGCATTTT.

The chain couples TRBV18 to TRBJ2-6; D gene uncertain. CDR1 is KGHSH and CDR2 is LQKENI in the germline V gene. The CDR3 spans 15 residues. The ends were cut back, 2 bases at V and 1 base at J, with 6 bases in the middle. In nucleotides, the CDR3 is TGTGCCAGCTCACCAACAGCATCTGGGGCCAACGTCCTGACTTTC. The encoded protein is CASSPTASGANVLTF.

This CDR3 reads CASSSGGTADYEQYF. The DNA for the CDR3 is TGTGCCAGCAGTTCCGGAGGGACGGCGGACTACGAGCAGTACTTC. V is TRBV28 and J is TRBJ2-7; possibly TRBD2 for D (6 bases). CDR1 MDHEN and CDR2 SYDVKM come from the germline V gene. The CDR3 spans 15 residues. V lost 4 bases and J lost 3, with 16 bases in between.